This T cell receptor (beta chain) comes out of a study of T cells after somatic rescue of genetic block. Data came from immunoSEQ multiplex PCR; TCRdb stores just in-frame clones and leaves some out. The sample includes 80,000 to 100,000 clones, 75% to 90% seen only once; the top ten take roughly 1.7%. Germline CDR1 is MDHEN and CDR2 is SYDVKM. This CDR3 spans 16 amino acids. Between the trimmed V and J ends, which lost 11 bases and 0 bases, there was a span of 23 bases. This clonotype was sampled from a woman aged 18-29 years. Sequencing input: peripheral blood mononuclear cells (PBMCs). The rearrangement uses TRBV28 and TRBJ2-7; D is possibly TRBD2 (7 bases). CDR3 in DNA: TGTGCCGCCCAAGGGGGAGGGGGGCGAGGCTCCTACGAGCAGTACTTC. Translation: CAAQGGGGRGSYEQYF.